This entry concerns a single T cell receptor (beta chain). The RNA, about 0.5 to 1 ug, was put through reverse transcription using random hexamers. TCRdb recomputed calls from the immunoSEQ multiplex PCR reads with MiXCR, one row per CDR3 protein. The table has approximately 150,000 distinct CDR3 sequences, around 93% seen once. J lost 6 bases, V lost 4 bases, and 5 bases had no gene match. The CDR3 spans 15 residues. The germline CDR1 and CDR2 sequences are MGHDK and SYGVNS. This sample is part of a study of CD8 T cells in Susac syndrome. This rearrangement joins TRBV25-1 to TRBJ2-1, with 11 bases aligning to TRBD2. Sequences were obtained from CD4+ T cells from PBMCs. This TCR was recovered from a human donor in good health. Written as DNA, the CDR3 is TGTGCCAGCAGTGGGCTAGCGGGGGGAAGCAATGAGCAGTTCTTC. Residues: CASSGLAGGSNEQFF.